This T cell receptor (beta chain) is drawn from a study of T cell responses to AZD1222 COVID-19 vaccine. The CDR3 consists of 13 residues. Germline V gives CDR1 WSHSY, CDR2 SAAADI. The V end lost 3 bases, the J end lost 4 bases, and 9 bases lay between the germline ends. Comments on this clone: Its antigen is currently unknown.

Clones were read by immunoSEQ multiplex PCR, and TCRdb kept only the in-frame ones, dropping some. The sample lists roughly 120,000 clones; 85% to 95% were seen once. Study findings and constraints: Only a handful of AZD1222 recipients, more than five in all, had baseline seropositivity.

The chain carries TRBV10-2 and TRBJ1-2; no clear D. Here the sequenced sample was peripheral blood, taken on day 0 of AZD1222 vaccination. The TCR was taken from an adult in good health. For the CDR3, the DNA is TGCGCCAGCAGTGATGAGGTTAGCTATGGCTACACCTTC. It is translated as CASSDEVSYGYTF.